This is a list of T cell receptor beta chains from one sample in a study of brain T cells in children with intractable seizures. Sequencing was performed with immunoSEQ multiplex PCR; in TCRdb, only in-frame clones are kept and a portion is missing. The data show 110,000 or so clones, approximately 94% seen once. Here the sequenced sample was peripheral blood, taken at surgery. The receptors derive from a boy under two years old with hemimegalencephaly and intractable seizures. Each CDR3 is given with its conserved first and last residue. A D gene is named only where the DNA matches it firmly. For some rows the clone size is stated as once, few or many, or as a class when expanded; others skip it.

>TRBD2|TRBV5-1|TRBJ2-3|NA
CASSLLAGGSTDTQYF
TGCGCCAGCAGCTTGCTAGCGGGGGGTAGCACAGATACGCAGTATTTT
>NA|TRBV4-2|TRBJ1-1|NA
CASSQGGVNTEAFF
TGTGCCAGCAGCCAAGGGGGGGTGAACACTGAAGCTTTCTTT
>NA|TRBV6-1|TRBJ2-5|once
CASSEDVGAAYLGTQYF
TGTGCCAGCAGTGAAGATGTTGGGGCAGCCTACCTAGGGACCCAGTACTTC
>TRBD1|TRBV6-5|TRBJ2-5|NA
CASRLGQLFQETQYF
TGTGCCAGCAGATTGGGACAGCTTTTTCAAGAGACCCAGTACTTC
>TRBD1|TRBV5-1|TRBJ2-1|NA
CASSLRTTGLYNEQFF
TGCGCCAGCAGCTTGCGGACGACAGGGTTATACAATGAGCAGTTCTTC
>NA|TRBV7-8|TRBJ1-3|NA
CASSSGVSGNTIYF
TGTGCCAGCAGCAGTGGGGTCTCTGGAAACACCATATATTTT
>NA|TRBV28|TRBJ2-3|few
CASSLAPSDGDTQYF
TGTGCCAGCAGTTTAGCGCCATCTGACGGGGATACGCAGTATTTT
>TRBD2|TRBV4-2|TRBJ2-7|NA
CASSLLASGSGEQYF
TGTGCCAGCAGCCTTTTGGCTAGCGGGAGCGGGGAGCAGTACTTC
>TRBD2|TRBV10-3|TRBJ2-2|NA
CAIGSGTDTGELFF
TGTGCCATCGGTAGCGGGACTGATACCGGGGAGCTGTTTTTT
>NA|TRBV28|TRBJ1-6|few
CASSFWEDNSPLHF
TGTGCCAGCAGTTTTTGGGAAGATAATTCACCCCTCCACTTT
>TRBD2|TRBV6-5|TRBJ2-1|NA
CASRRLAGEGNEQFF
TGTGCCAGCAGAAGACTAGCGGGAGAAGGGAATGAGCAGTTCTTC
>TRBD2|TRBV5-1|TRBJ2-7|NA
CASRSGLGGRVHEQYF
TGCGCCAGCCGGTCGGGACTCGGCGGGAGGGTCCACGAGCAGTACTTC
>TRBD1|TRBV9|TRBJ1-2|NA
CASSATGGYGYTF
TGTGCCAGCAGCGCGACAGGGGGCTATGGCTACACCTTC
>TRBD2|TRBV27|TRBJ2-3|once
CASSRTSGASTDTQYF
TGTGCCAGCAGTCGCACTAGCGGGGCTAGCACAGATACGCAGTATTTT
>TRBD2|TRBV15|TRBJ2-1|NA
CATSSGSTGNEQFF
TGTGCCACCTCTAGCGGGAGTACGGGCAATGAGCAGTTCTTC
>NA|TRBV5-5|TRBJ2-7|few
CASSLGYGRGYEQYF
TGTGCCAGCAGCTTGGGTTACGGCAGGGGCTACGAGCAGTACTTC
>NA|TRBV2|TRBJ2-3|NA
CASSSGPGADTQYF
TGTGCCAGCAGCTCAGGACCGGGAGCAGATACGCAGTATTTT
>TRBD2|TRBV15|TRBJ2-1|once
CATSRDRGPSGRNEQFF
TGTGCCACCAGCAGAGATAGAGGGCCTAGCGGGAGGAATGAGCAGTTCTTC
>NA|TRBV24-1|TRBJ2-5|NA
CATSDSSATRGGETQYF
TGTGCCACCAGTGATTCGTCCGCGACTAGAGGGGGTGAGACCCAGTACTTC
>NA|TRBV29-1|TRBJ1-4|NA
CSVGDGGAGKLFF
TGCAGCGTTGGTGATGGCGGGGCCGGGAAACTGTTTTTT
>TRBD1|TRBV23-1|TRBJ1-2|NA
CASSRRPGQGMYGYTF
TGCGCCAGCAGTCGGCGACCGGGACAGGGTATGTATGGCTACACCTTC
>NA|TRBV6-7|TRBJ2-3|NA
CASSYPRGRLWESTDTQYF
TGTGCCAGCAGTTACCCCCGGGGGAGACTTTGGGAGAGCACAGATACGCAGTATTTT
>NA|TRBV7-9|TRBJ2-5|NA
CASSLAREETQYF
TGTGCCAGCAGCTTAGCGAGAGAAGAGACCCAGTACTTC
>NA|TRBV9|TRBJ2-3|once
CASSRTDTQYF
TGTGCCAGCAGCCGCACAGATACGCAGTATTTT
>NA|TRBV4-2|TRBJ2-1|NA
CASSQESHRSSYNEQFF
TGTGCCAGCAGCCAAGAATCCCACAGGAGCTCCTACAATGAGCAGTTCTTC
>NA|TRBV6-6|TRBJ1-1|once
CASSYRGVMNTEAFF
TGTGCCAGCAGTTACAGGGGGGTTATGAACACTGAAGCTTTCTTT
>TRBD1|TRBV6-5|TRBJ1-2|NA
CATSQGRGYGYTF
TGTGCCACCTCACAGGGGAGGGGCTATGGCTACACCTTC
>NA|TRBV12-5|TRBJ2-4|NA
CASGLGLDIQYF
TGTGCTAGTGGTTTGGGGCTTGACATTCAGTACTTC
>NA|TRBV7-2|TRBJ2-2|NA
CATPTVNTGELFF
TGTGCCACCCCAACAGTGAACACCGGGGAGCTGTTTTTT
>TRBD2|TRBV5-6|TRBJ2-7|NA
CASSYRTSGSVGNEQYF
TGTGCCAGCAGCTACCGGACTAGCGGGAGTGTTGGAAACGAGCAGTACTTC
>NA|TRBV19|TRBJ1-2|NA
CASSIGLAYGYTF
TGTGCCAGTAGTATAGGCCTTGCCTATGGCTACACCTTC
>NA|TRBV20-1|TRBJ2-5|NA
CSARKGETQYF
TGCAGTGCTAGAAAGGGGGAGACCCAGTACTTC
>NA|TRBV7-2|TRBJ2-1|NA
CASSLFVLDEQFF
TGTGCCAGCAGCTTATTTGTGTTGGATGAGCAGTTCTTC
>NA|TRBV11-3|TRBJ2-7|NA
CASSSSTFYEQYF
TGTGCCAGCAGCTCCTCGACTTTTTACGAGCAGTACTTC
>NA|TRBV28|TRBJ2-7|NA
CASSLPGNSYEQYF
TGTGCCAGCAGTTTACCGGGGAACTCCTACGAGCAGTACTTC
>TRBD2|TRBV7-2|TRBJ2-7|NA
CASSPRLAGVGEQYF
TGTGCCAGCAGCCCTCGACTAGCGGGAGTGGGAGAGCAGTACTTC
>NA|TRBV5-1|TRBJ1-6|once
CASSLSPGDVSPLHF
TGCGCCAGCAGCTTGAGCCCGGGGGATGTATCACCCCTCCACTTT
>NA|TRBV7-3|TRBJ2-7|NA
CASSHGGGGGEQYF
TGTGCCAGCAGCCACGGGGGAGGGGGCGGCGAGCAGTACTTC
>TRBD2|TRBV19|TRBJ2-3|NA
CARIAGGLDTQYF
TGTGCCAGGATAGCGGGAGGGCTGGATACGCAGTATTTT
>TRBD1|TRBV6-6|TRBJ1-2|NA
CASSYPRGDYGYTF
TGTGCCAGCAGTTACCCCAGGGGGGACTATGGCTACACCTTC
>TRBD2|TRBV7-2|TRBJ2-2|NA
CASSLVPLAGANTGELFF
TGTGCCAGCAGCTTAGTCCCGTTAGCGGGAGCGAACACCGGGGAGCTGTTTTTT
>NA|TRBV27|TRBJ1-4|NA
CASSWGSGVGEKLFF
TGTGCCAGCAGTTGGGGGAGTGGAGTTGGGGAAAAACTGTTTTTT
>NA|TRBV21-1|TRBJ2-7|NA
CASPRDRGRGVLSYEQYF
TGTGCCAGCCCCCGGGACAGGGGGCGGGGGGTTCTCTCCTACGAGCAGTACTTC